One and the same sample provided the 5 T cell receptor beta chains below, sequenced in a study of patients and donors after allogeneic stem cell transplantation. MiXCR, applied by TCRdb to the RT-PCR reads, yields one record per CDR3 protein. The repertoire has over 350,000 distinct CDR3 sequences, 16% of them found once; the top ten carry less than 9.5%. Sequences were obtained from blood, either unsorted or a sorted T cell fraction (not recorded which). These receptors originate from a human donor who was either an allogeneic HSCT recipient or a stem cell or donor lymphocyte infusion donor (not recorded which). It is not recorded whose cells these are; they may come from a transplant donor.

The gene calls are TRBV15 and TRBJ1-1; no reliable D call. V lost 1 base to trimming and J lost 5 bases, with 8 bases between them. The germline CDR1 and CDR2 sequences are LNHNV and YYDKDF (reference sequence). This CDR3 spans 13 amino acids. For the CDR3, the DNA is TGTGCCACCAGCAGAGTTGAGGAAACTGAAGCTTTCTTT. This encodes CATSRVEETEAFF.

Only a few counts were recorded for this clonotype. The chain uses TRBV4-1 and TRBJ2-7; 7 nucleotides align to TRBD1. Losses at the gene ends were 0 bases for V and 12 bases for J; bases not matched to a gene: 17. Germline assignment: CDR1 MGHRA and CDR2 YSYEKL. CDR3 size: 16 residues. The CDR3, as DNA: TGCGCCAGCAGCCAAGACTCCGGGACAGCCTCATTCCAAGTGTACTTC. This gives the protein CASSQDSGTASFQVYF.

The genes are TRBV7-6 and TRBJ1-2; 9 bases fit TRBD1. The CDR3 loop spans 13 amino acids. V dropped 2 bases and J dropped 13; count of bases not matched to a gene: 8. Germline CDR1 and CDR2: SGHVS and FNYEAQ. The CDR3 nucleotides read TGTGCCAGCAGCTTATCCCAGGGACAGGGTGGCACCTTC. It yields the protein CASSLSQGQGGTF. The entire variable domain, with the rest obtained from reference TRBV7-6 and TRBJ1-2, is as follows: GAGVSQSPRYKVTKRGQDVALRCDPISGHVSLYWYRQALGQGPEFLTYFNYEAQQDKSGLPNDRFSAERPEGSISTLTIQRTEQRDSAMYRCASSLSQGQGGTFGSGTRLTVV.

On this clonotype itself: The junction departs from the called germline gene at one end, perhaps through a read error. The rearrangement joins TRBV7-7 to TRBJ2-2, with 10 bases aligning to TRBD2. The CDR3 covers 15 residues. CDR1 SSHAT and CDR2 FNYEAQ come from the germline V gene (reference sequence). Written as DNA, the CDR3 is TGTGCTAGCAGCTTAAGCGGGGGGGCCCCCGGGGAGCTGTTTTTT. Protein sequence: CASSLSGGAPGELFF. Full variable domain (remainder filled in from reference TRBV7-7 and TRBJ2-2): GAGVSQSPRYKVTKRGQDVTLRCDPISSHATLYWYQQALGQGPEFLTYFNYEAQPDKSGLPSDRFSAERPEGSISTLTIQRTEQRDSAMYRCASSLSGGAPGELFFGEGSRLTVL.

This clonotype was observed at least ten times. The V call is TRBV9, the J call TRBJ1-2; the match to TRBD1 covers 12 bases. The length of the CDR3 is 15 residues. Per the germline V gene, CDR1 is SGDLS and CDR2 is YYNGEE. V lost 4 bases, J lost 4 bases, and 5 bases stayed unmatched. CDR3 region: CASSIGTGGSYGYTF. The CDR3 nucleotides are TGTGCCAGCAGCATCGGGACAGGGGGCAGCTATGGCTACACCTTC.